These T cell receptor beta chains were read from a single sample in a study of long-term antiretroviral therapy in people with HIV. Produced via immunoSEQ multiplex PCR; TCRdb's table is partial and in-frame only. Among about 36,000 clones, roughly 87% were seen once, and the ten largest hold approximately 6.1%. The material sequenced was unsorted PBMCs, taken 0.6 years after starting antiretroviral therapy. All receptors come from a man between 18 and 35 years old with HIV. Both conserved end residues are part of each CDR3. D genes are given only for firm matches. Size is omitted from some rows. Given values are once, few, many or a class for expanded clones.

>TRBV29-1|10|.|.|TRBJ2-4
TGCAGCGCAAAGGGAAACATTCAGTACTTC
CSAKGNIQYF
>TRBV6-7|17|.|.|TRBJ1-2
TGTGCCAGCATCGGAAAGTCTAAGGAACCCTCTTCCTATGGCTACACCTTC
CASIGKSKEPSSYGYTF
>TRBV9|17|.|.|TRBJ2-1
TGTGCCAGCAGCTCTGGAAGGCAGATTTCCTCCTACAATGAGCAGTTCTTC
CASSSGRQISSYNEQFF
>TRBV9|12|.|.|TRBJ1-2
TGTGCCAGCAGCCCCGGGATCGTAGGCTACACCTTC
CASSPGIVGYTF
>TRBV7-2|17|.|.|TRBJ2-1
TGTGCCAGCAGCCCGATCCGTTCCGCGGGAATATACAATGAGCAGTTCTTC
CASSPIRSAGIYNEQFF
>TRBV27|13|TRBD1|.|TRBJ1-1
TGTGCCAGCAGTGGAAGACAGGGGATTGAAGCTTTCTTT
CASSGRQGIEAFF
>TRBV14|16|TRBD1|.|TRBJ2-1
TGTGCCAGCAGCCCATTACCGGGACAGGGCGACAATGAGCAGTTCTTC
CASSPLPGQGDNEQFF
>TRBV19|17|TRBD1|few|TRBJ1-2
TGTGCCAGTAGATCCAACCTGGGACAGAGCCTAGTCTATGGCTACACCTTC
CASRSNLGQSLVYGYTF
>TRBV7-6|15|TRBD2|.|TRBJ2-7
TGTGCCAGCAGCTTACGAGCGGGAGTATCCTACGAGCAGTACTTC
CASSLRAGVSYEQYF
>TRBV6-5|13|.|.|TRBJ2-7
TGTGCCAGCAAACCAGGGGCGAGCCACGAGCAGTACTTC
CASKPGASHEQYF
>TRBV30|17|TRBD2|.|TRBJ2-3
TGTGCCTGGCGCAAAACCGGACTAGCGGGAGGGCTAGATACGCAGTATTTT
CAWRKTGLAGGLDTQYF